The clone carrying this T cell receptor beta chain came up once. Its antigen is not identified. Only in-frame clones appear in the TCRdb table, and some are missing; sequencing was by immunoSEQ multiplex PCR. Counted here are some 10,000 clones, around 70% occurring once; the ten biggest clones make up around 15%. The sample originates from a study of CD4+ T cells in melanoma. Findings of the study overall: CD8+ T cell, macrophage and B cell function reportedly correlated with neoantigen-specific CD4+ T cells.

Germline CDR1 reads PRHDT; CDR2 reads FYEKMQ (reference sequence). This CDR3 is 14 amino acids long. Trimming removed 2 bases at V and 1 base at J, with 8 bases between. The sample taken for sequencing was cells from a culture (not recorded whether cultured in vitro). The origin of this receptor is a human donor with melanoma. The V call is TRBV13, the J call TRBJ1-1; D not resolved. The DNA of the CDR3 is TGTGCCAGCAGCTTAAGACATGGGAACACTGAAGCTTTCTTT. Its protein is CASSLRHGNTEAFF.